Following are 13 T cell receptor beta chains from one sample sequenced in a study of a mutant IDH1 vaccine in newly diagnosed glioma. The assay was immunoSEQ multiplex PCR, and TCRdb's table has in-frame clones only and misses some. The repertoire includes tens of thousands of clones, 91% of them detected once, and 3.5% to 4% sits in the top ten. Time point meaning: week 23, last vaccination. Each dose of the vaccine consisted of 300 ug of mutant IDH1 20-mer peptide, with topical imiquimod. These TCRs' antigens remain unknown. The material was PBMCs, obtained from a glioma patient whose treatment included an IDH1 peptide vaccine. These receptors came from a man aged 50 to 59 with glioma.

The J gene is TRBJ1-4, the V gene TRBV18; D remains unclear. V was pared by 5 bases and J by 6 bases, with 10 bases between. CDR3 length: 13 residues. Germline V gene data show CDR1 as KGHSH and CDR2 as LQKENI. As DNA, the CDR3 is TGTGCCAGCTCAGTGCGGCCCGATGAAAAACTGTTTTTT. This sequence encodes CASSVRPDEKLFF.

The V gene is TRBV27, the J gene TRBJ2-1; 10 bases map to TRBD2. Germline CDR1 is MNHEY and CDR2 is SMNVEV (reference sequence). CDR3 length equals 15 residues. V was pared by 5 bases and J by 6 bases, with 7 bases of the junction left unmatched. CDR3: CASSALAGAFNEQFF. The DNA of the CDR3 is TGTGCCAGCAGTGCCCTAGCGGGAGCCTTCAATGAGCAGTTCTTC.

The genes are TRBV7-2 and TRBJ2-2; weak D call: TRBD1 (6 bases). V lost 2 bases, J lost 12 bases, and 10 bases lay in between. There are 12 residues in the CDR3. Germline loops: CDR1 SGHTA, CDR2 FQGNSA. The CDR3 bases are TGTGCCAGCAGCTTAATAACAGGGAAGCTGTTTTTT. It codes for CASSLITGKLFF.

This rearrangement joins TRBV11-2 to TRBJ1-4; no clear D gene. Trimming pared 4 bases from V and 0 bases from J, leaving 9 bases between. CDR3 length equals 15 residues. Per the germline V gene, CDR1 is SGHAT and CDR2 is FQNNGV. The CDR3 spells CASSSEFATNEKLFF. The CDR3 coding sequence is TGTGCCAGCAGCTCCGAGTTTGCAACTAATGAAAAACTGTTTTTT.

The rearrangement links TRBV10-3 to TRBJ2-7; 10 nucleotides match TRBD1. The CDR3 covers 13 residues. The V gene's germline CDR1 is ENHRY and CDR2 SYGVKD. Trimming removed 10 bases from V and 4 bases from J; junction bases left unmatched: 7. Here the CDR3 reads CATRGQGGYEQYF. CDR3 nucleotides: TGTGCCACCAGAGGACAGGGGGGGTACGAGCAGTACTTC.

The chain carries TRBV27 and TRBJ1-1; 7 positions agree with TRBD1. This CDR3 is 14 amino acids long. The V segment lost 4 bases and the J segment 5 bases; nucleotides outside the gene matches: 7. Germline CDR1 is MNHEY and CDR2 is SMNVEV (reference sequence). The CDR3 protein is CASSSDRDWTEAFF. The CDR3 DNA reads TGTGCCAGCAGTTCCGACAGGGACTGGACTGAAGCTTTCTTT.

Only one count was recorded for this clone. This chain uses TRBV7-2 with TRBJ1-5; D call uncertain. CDR1 is SGHTA, CDR2 FQGNSA, per germline. Trimming left V 1 base short and J 9 bases short, with 13 bases between. The CDR3 is 14 amino acids. CDR3 sequence (DNA): TGTGCCAGCAGCTTAGTCGTCGATCTGACGCCCCAGCATTTT. It specifies CASSLVVDLTPQHF.

The chain employs TRBV10-1 and TRBJ1-1; D uncertain. The CDR3 covers 14 residues. V was cut by 5 bases and J by 5 bases, with 15 bases left in between. Germline V CDR1 and CDR2: WNHNN, SYGVQD (reference sequence). The DNA of the CDR3 is TGCGCCAGCAGTAACAACCGGGCTGTGACTGAAGCTTTCTTT. This encodes CASSNNRAVTEAFF.

In this sample, this clone turned up once. The chain couples TRBV9 to TRBJ1-2; TRBD1 agrees at 8 bases. The J segment lost 4 bases and the V segment lost 3 bases, leaving 11 bases of the junction unmatched. Germline V CDR1 and CDR2: SGDLS, YYNGEE. CDR3 length equals 16 residues. This chain's CDR3 is CASSASPTTGAYGYTF. In DNA, the CDR3 is TGTGCCAGCAGCGCGAGCCCAACGACAGGGGCCTATGGCTACACCTTC. The entire variable domain, with the rest obtained from reference TRBV9 and TRBJ1-2, is as follows: DSGVTQTPKHLITATGQRVTLRCSPRSGDLSVYWYQQSLDQGLQFLIQYYNGEERAKGNILERFSAQQFPDLHSELNLSSLELGDSALYFCASSASPTTGAYGYTFGSGTRLTVV.

The chain uses TRBV6-1 and TRBJ2-7; the D is unclear. This CDR3 is built from 13 residues. Trimming pared 2 bases from V and 1 base from J, leaving 6 bases between. CDR1 MNHNS and CDR2 SASEGT come from the germline V gene. CDR3 nucleotide sequence: TGTGCCAGCAGTGAATACAGATCCTACGAGCAGTACTTC. The encoded protein is CASSEYRSYEQYF.

J is TRBJ1-1 and V is TRBV7-9, with D possibly TRBD1 on 6 matching bases. This CDR3 has 12 residues. V was cut by 11 bases and J by 8 bases, with 18 bases left in between. Germline V gene sequence: CDR1 SEHNR, CDR2 FQNEAQ (reference sequence). In DNA form, the CDR3 reads TGTGCCGCCCGGGTGACTAGGGGGGAAGCTTTCTTT. Translating gives CAARVTRGEAFF. Full variable domain (rest looked up from reference TRBV7-9 and TRBJ1-1): DTGVSQNPRHKITKRGQNVTFRCDPISEHNRLYWYRQTLGQGPEFLTYFQNEAQLEKSRLLSDRFSAERPKGSFSTLEIQRTEQGDSAMYLCAARVTRGEAFFGQGTRLTVV.

The chain links TRBV13 to TRBJ2-7; D gene ambiguous. The CDR3 runs 14 residues. The germline V and J ends were trimmed by 2 bases and 6 bases, with 14 bases remaining between them. Germline V lookup: CDR1 PRHDT, CDR2 FYEKMQ (reference sequence). CDR3 region: CASSLPNRPIEQYF. DNA for the CDR3: TGTGCCAGCAGCTTACCCAACCGACCCATCGAGCAGTACTTC.

The V call is TRBV9, the J call TRBJ2-3, with 14 bases matching TRBD2. The CDR3 has 16 residues. The V gene end was trimmed by 4 bases and the J gene end by 8 bases; junction bases not matched to a gene: 9. Germline V CDR1 and CDR2: SGDLS, YYNGEE. The CDR3 loop reads CASSPGTSGRGGTQYF. Written as DNA, the CDR3 is TGTGCCAGCAGCCCCGGGACTAGCGGGAGAGGGGGTACGCAGTATTTT.